This record covers a single T cell receptor beta chain. The data were taken from a study of blood T cell repertoires in COVID-19. On the study more broadly: COVID-19 samples, acute and convalescent, were from the United States, Italy and Spain.

CDR3 length: 14 residues. Per germline, CDR1 ENHRY and CDR2 SYGVKD. The V segment lost 6 bases and the J segment 4 bases; nucleotides outside the gene matches: 4. Patients of the Seattle cohort, enrolled during active infection, were followed longitudinally. Profiling relied on immunoSEQ multiplex PCR, and the TCRdb table lists in-frame clones only, not all of them. The sample lists 130,000 to 150,000 clones; around 89% were seen once. The receptor was isolated from a man younger than 35 with COVID-19, enrolled during active disease. This sequence joins TRBV10-3 and TRBJ2-2; 8 bases line up with TRBD1. The sample consisted of peripheral blood. The CDR3 loop is CAISKDRVTGELFF. The CDR3 DNA sequence: TGTGCCATCAGCAAGGACAGGGTCACCGGGGAGCTGTTTTTT.